This TCR beta chain comes out of a study of identical twins. Study results and caveats: Alpha sequences out of frame and shared by twins had excess low generation probability.

TCRdb used MiXCR to reprocess the 5' RACE reads, holding one entry per CDR3 protein. The sample has 100,000 to 110,000 distinct CDR3 sequences; 5.9% are singletons. Many counts were recorded for this clonotype. Its antigen remains unknown. With V trimmed by 2 bases and J by 7 bases, 6 bases remained unmatched. The CDR3 covers 14 residues. Germline-derived CDR1 and CDR2 are SGHRS and YFSETQ. V is TRBV5-1 and J is TRBJ2-7, with TRBD2 identical over 10 bases. This receptor was identified in a woman in her forties or fifties in good health. Sequencing was carried out using memory T cells sorted from blood. The CDR3 loop is CASSFGAGGREQYV. The DNA of the CDR3 is TGCGCCAGCAGCTTTGGAGCGGGAGGGCGTGAGCAGTACGTC.